This section outlines one T cell receptor beta chain sequence together with its context. These data come from a study of blood T cell repertoires in COVID-19. Study summary: Acute-phase and convalescent COVID-19 samples originated in the United States, Italy and Spain.

Germline loops: CDR1 MNHEY, CDR2 SVGAGI. The ends lost 5 bases at V and 0 bases at J; junction bases unmatched: 1. CDR3 length equals 15 residues. Study processing details: Reference gene primer amplification in the assay estimated nucleated cell counts. The protocol was immunoSEQ multiplex PCR, while the TCRdb copy is restricted to in-frame clones and leaves out a portion. V, J and clone size derive from that table, while D and trimming were established from the DNA sequence. The table has fewer than 150,000 clones, 70% to 85% seen once. This chain links TRBV6-5 with TRBJ2-2; 9 positions agree with TRBD1. What was sequenced was peripheral blood. This receptor was identified in a woman in her forties or fifties with acute or convalescent COVID-19. CDR3 in amino acids: CASSRDRANTGELFF. The CDR3, as DNA: TGTGCCAGCAGTAGGGACAGGGCGAACACCGGGGAGCTGTTTTTT.